The present TCR beta chain was sequenced within a study of blood T cell repertoires in COVID-19. Profiled with immunoSEQ multiplex PCR; TCRdb holds only in-frame clones, not every one. The sample lists about 83,000 clones, about 90% occurring once. The sequencing input was peripheral blood. The receptor was isolated from a human donor in a cohort sampled during active COVID-19.

This CDR3 reads CASSLTVNTEAFF. CDR3 bases: TGCGCCAGCAGCTTGACAGTGAACACTGAAGCTTTCTTT. The J gene is TRBJ1-1, the V gene TRBV5-1; D is ambiguous. Germline CDR1 SGHRS, CDR2 YFSETQ. This CDR3 has 13 amino acids. The V end lost 1 base, the J end lost 0 bases, and 4 bases lay between the germline ends.